This T cell receptor (beta chain) was profiled in a study of T cell responses to AZD1222 COVID-19 vaccine. J gave up 10 bases and V 5 bases, and 7 bases lay outside the gene matches. The CDR3 has 14 amino acids. The germline gives CDR1 LGHDT, CDR2 YNNKEL (reference sequence). Note on this clone: As yet, its antigen is unknown.

TCRdb's copy holds only in-frame clones and misses some; the assay was immunoSEQ multiplex PCR. This table has roughly 120,000 clones, approximately 94% appearing once. Broader study findings: Nearly half of spike-specific TCRs reportedly target variant regions that are unmutated in the B.1.351 and B.1.1.7 variants. After the peak T cell response, and only then, were repertoires sampled.

The specimen was peripheral blood, collected on day 0 of AZD1222 vaccination. This TCR was recovered from an adult in good health. V and J are TRBV3-1 (or the pseudogene TRBV3-2) and TRBJ1-6; TRBD1 matches at 8 bases. The CDR3 bases are TGTGCCAGCAGCATGGACAGGGAGTACTCACCCCTCCACTTT. This codes for CASSMDREYSPLHF.